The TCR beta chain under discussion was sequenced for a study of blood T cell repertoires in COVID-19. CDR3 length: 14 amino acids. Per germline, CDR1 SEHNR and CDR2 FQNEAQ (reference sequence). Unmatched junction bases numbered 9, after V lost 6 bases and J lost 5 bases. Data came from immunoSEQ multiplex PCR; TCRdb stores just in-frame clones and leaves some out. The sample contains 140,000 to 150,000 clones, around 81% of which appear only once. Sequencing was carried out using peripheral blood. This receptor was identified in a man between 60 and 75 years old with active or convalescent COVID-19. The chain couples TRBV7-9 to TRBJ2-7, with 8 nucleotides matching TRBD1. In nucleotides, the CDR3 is TGTGCCAGCAGTTGGGGACAGGTCGTCCACGAGCAGTACTTC. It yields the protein CASSWGQVVHEQYF. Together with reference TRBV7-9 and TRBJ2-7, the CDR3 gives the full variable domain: DTGVSQNPRHKITKRGQNVTFRCDPISEHNRLYWYRQTLGQGPEFLTYFQNEAQLEKSRLLSDRFSAERPKGSFSTLEIQRTEQGDSAMYLCASSWGQVVHEQYFGPGTRLTVT.